The entry below gives a single T cell receptor beta chain sequence along with its context. The antigen remains unidentified. The source of the sample is a study of vaccination effects on CD4 cells after COVID-19. ViraFEST assay sequencing came after antigen-specific CD4+ T cells were expanded with viral peptide pools. The culture ran for around 10 days before CD4+ T cells were isolated. Each vaccine recipient was nucleocapsid antibody negative and had no prior SARS-CoV-2 infection. With around 10 ug/ml peptides and roughly 9.3 IU/ml IL-2, fewer than 2.5 million PBMC per well were cultured. Researchers swapped half the medium for IL-2 medium on both days 3 and 7. Generated by immunoSEQ multiplex PCR, the TCRdb table keeps only in-frame clones and is missing some. The data hold about 68,000 clones, with about four fifths observed a single time. The study, taken as a whole, reports: Clones of infection and vaccine origin contracted markedly late after vaccination. Vaccine-induced clones in healthy vaccinees cross-reacted with common cold coronaviruses in only 1 of 255 cases.

The sequences come from CD4+ T cells from PBMCs cultured with SARS-CoV-2 spike peptides, collected before COVID-19 vaccination. This TCR was sampled from a human donor who received a COVID-19 vaccine.

As DNA, the CDR3 is TGTGCCAGCAGCCCACGACAGGGGATAAGTTCACCCCTCCACTTT. This encodes CASSPRQGISSPLHF. V gene TRBV7-2 combines with J gene TRBJ1-6; TRBD1 matches 8 bases. The CDR3 is 15 amino acids. The germline gives CDR1 SGHTA, CDR2 FQGNSA. V shed 5 bases, J shed 9 bases, and the junction held 9 bases outside the gene matches.